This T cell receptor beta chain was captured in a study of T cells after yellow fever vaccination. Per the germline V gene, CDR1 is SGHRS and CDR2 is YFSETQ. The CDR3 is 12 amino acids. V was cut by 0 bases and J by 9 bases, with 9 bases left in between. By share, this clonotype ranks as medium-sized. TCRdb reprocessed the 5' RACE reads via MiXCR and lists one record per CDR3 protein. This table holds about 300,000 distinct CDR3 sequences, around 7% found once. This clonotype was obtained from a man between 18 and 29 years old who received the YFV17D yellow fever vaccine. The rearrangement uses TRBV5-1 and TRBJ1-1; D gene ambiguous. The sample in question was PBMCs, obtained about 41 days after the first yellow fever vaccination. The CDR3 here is CASSLEGPQAFF. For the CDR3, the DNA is TGCGCCAGCAGCTTGGAAGGACCCCAAGCTTTCTTT.